This entry describes one TCR beta chain. The data were taken from a study of Tregs in tolerant kidney transplant recipients. This CDR3 is built from 13 residues. Deletions cut 2 bases from V and 6 bases from J, with 10 bases between. CDR1 SGHAT and CDR2 FQNNGV come from the germline V gene. The nonmyeloablative bone marrow transplants came from related graft donors, with transient mixed chimerism. TCRdb's copy holds only in-frame clones and misses some; the assay was immunoSEQ multiplex PCR. The sample lists fewer than 60,000 clones, around 90% occurring once. This receptor was identified in a human patient who received a combined kidney and bone marrow transplant. A subset of T cells may come from the graft donor. The V call is TRBV11-2, the J call TRBJ1-1; TRBD1 might be the D (5 bases). The sample consisted of CD8+ T cells from blood (PBMCs), taken 24 months after the transplant. The CDR3 bases are TGTGCCAGCAGCTTACATGGGGGGTCTGAAGCTTTCTTT. As protein: CASSLHGGSEAFF.